Sequencing of this TCR beta chain was carried out in a study of T cell responses to AZD1222 COVID-19 vaccine. Clones were sequenced by immunoSEQ multiplex PCR, and TCRdb holds only the in-frame ones, with some missing. The sample contains roughly 120,000 clones, roughly 89% of which appear only once. Study-level points and caveats: Sampled repertoires all dated from after the peak T cell response.

Notes on this clone: Its antigen is not known.

This receptor was taken from an adult in good health. This specimen was peripheral blood, taken on day 0 of AZD1222 vaccination.

CDR3 sequence reads: CASSLEDVSNTQYF. In DNA, the CDR3 is TGCGCCAGCAGCTTGGAGGACGTCTCGAATACGCAGTATTTT. This chain uses TRBV5-1 with TRBJ2-3; D gene ambiguous. The germline gives CDR1 SGHRS, CDR2 YFSETQ. The CDR3 runs 14 residues. The ends were cut back, 0 bases at V and 7 bases at J, with 12 bases in the middle.